The 2 T cell receptor beta chains in this list originate from one sample, sequenced in a study of T cell changes during pregnancy in multiple sclerosis. Generated by immunoSEQ multiplex PCR, the TCRdb table keeps only in-frame clones and is missing some. This sample has roughly 59,000 clones; approximately 93% occur once, and the top ten carry 3.2%. The sequenced sample was CD8+ T cells from peripheral blood mononuclear cells, obtained in the second trimester of pregnancy. These receptors were collected from a female donor with multiple sclerosis, enrolled in a pregnancy study.

The gene calls are TRBV11-2 and TRBJ1-2, with 8 bases matching TRBD1. CDR1 is SGHAT, CDR2 FQNNGV, per germline. This CDR3 comprises 15 residues. V was clipped by 5 bases and J by 3 bases; unmatched bases: 8. The CDR3: CASSTIPTGDYGYTF. Here the CDR3 DNA reads TGTGCCAGCAGCACCATCCCGACAGGGGACTATGGCTACACCTTC.

V gene TRBV5-1 combines with J gene TRBJ1-1; D is unresolved. Trimming took 0 bases from V and 0 from J, leaving 15 bases between them. CDR1 SGHRS and CDR2 YFSETQ come from the germline V gene. The CDR3 is made up of 17 amino acids. The CDR3 sequence is CASSLGAGYSMNTEAFF. In DNA form, the CDR3 reads TGCGCCAGCAGCTTGGGAGCAGGCTACTCTATGAACACTGAAGCTTTCTTT.